Listed below are T cell receptor beta chains from one sample, sequenced in a study of PD-1 blockade in classical Hodgkin lymphoma. The repertoire was sequenced with immunoSEQ multiplex PCR; TCRdb's copy has only in-frame clones and lacks some. The sample lists about 6,800 clones, more than 65% occurring once. This material consisted of CD4+ T cells from blood, taken at baseline. Every receptor here comes from a human donor with classical Hodgkin lymphoma. The CDR3 runs from the conserved cysteine through the conserved F or W.

J gene | V gene | CDR3 protein
TRBJ1-1 | TRBV6-5 | CASRPRTATEAFF
TRBJ2-2 | TRBV6-1 | CASSGTGYTGELFF
TRBJ2-5 | TRBV28 | CASRETGVETQYF
TRBJ2-5 | TRBV18 | CASSPQGALAGGKETQYF
TRBJ1-4 | TRBV19 | CASSIRKATNEKLFF
TRBJ1-5 | TRBV11-2 | CASSLAQSGQPQHF
TRBJ2-3 | TRBV9 | CASSVGSVGQRLTDTQYF
TRBJ2-3 | TRBV5-1 | CASSSGDFARDTQYF
TRBJ2-5 | TRBV10-3 | CATGREAQETQYF
TRBJ2-6 | TRBV25-1 | CASSDLGAGANVLTF
TRBJ2-1 | TRBV15 | CATSRDQTSGYNEQFF
TRBJ2-7 | TRBV6-1 | CASIVDAALLEQYF
TRBJ1-4 | TRBV28 | CASSPGGGGEKLFF
TRBJ2-7 | TRBV5-1 | CASSTQGGRRNDEQYF
TRBJ2-7 | TRBV10-3 | CAIRDSYEQYF
TRBJ2-7 | TRBV4-2 | CASSQEGSGRSF
TRBJ2-1 | TRBV9 | CASSVTSSYNEQFF
TRBJ2-5 | TRBV7-2 | CASSPQASSGQETQYF
TRBJ2-5 | TRBV10-3 | CATRTSGSETQYF
TRBJ2-1 | TRBV9 | CASSVVGGGDYNEQFF
TRBJ1-5 | TRBV15 | CATSRDLGGSSNNQPQHF
TRBJ2-7 | TRBV10-3 | CAISESAGGYEQYF
TRBJ2-1 | TRBV21-1 | CASSDGTSDYNEQFF
TRBJ2-5 | TRBV21-1 | CASSKRGSGPQETQYF
. | TRBV6-1 | CASSEAVAPNYEQYF
TRBJ1-6 | TRBV2 | CASSETGARNSPLHF
TRBJ1-6 | TRBV7-9 | CASSFGGVTYNSPLHF
TRBJ2-7 | TRBV7-9 | CASSFNRDIYEQYF
TRBJ1-2 | TRBV15 | CATSSGGTNYGYTF
TRBJ1-5 | TRBV4-1 | CASSLNPGTGGDQPQHF
TRBJ2-7 | TRBV7-9 | CASSFLPGGNYEQYF
TRBJ1-5 | TRBV28 | CASRPPGDGQPQHF
TRBJ2-3 | TRBV25-1 | CASSPTLQGRGTDTQYF
TRBJ2-2 | TRBV30 | CAWRTRDRYTGELFF
TRBJ2-3 | TRBV19 | CASSPRLAGSTDTQYF